These 31 T cell receptor beta chains were sequenced from one sample in a study of OX40 agonist ivuxolimab in advanced cancers. Using immunoSEQ multiplex PCR, the repertoire was profiled, and TCRdb retains in-frame clones only, with some absent. The sample lists 65,000 to 95,000 clones, almost 85% occurring once. The sample in question was CD4+ or CD8+ T cells sorted from blood, obtained in a trial of the OX40 agonist ivuxolimab. The source of these receptors is an adult with an advanced solid tumor such as melanoma, head and neck, liver or kidney cancer.

This chain joins TRBV6-6 and TRBJ2-3; D might be TRBD1 (5 bases). Germline CDR1 MNHNY, CDR2 SVGAGI (reference sequence). Trimming shortened V by 6 bases and J by 3 bases, and 16 bases separated the two germline ends. This CDR3 contains 15 residues. The CDR3 coding sequence is TGTGCCAGCAGCTCATGGGGCGGATTAACAGATACGCAGTATTTT. Residues: CASSSWGGLTDTQYF.

The V gene is TRBV7-8, the J gene TRBJ2-3; TRBD1 matches at 8 bases. Trimming took 5 bases from V and 1 from J; bases not matched to a gene: 5. Germline V gene data show CDR1 as SGHVS and CDR2 as FQNEAQ. The length of the CDR3 is 15 residues. DNA of the CDR3: TGTGCCAGCAGCCAGGACAGGGTAGGCACAGATACGCAGTATTTT. Translation: CASSQDRVGTDTQYF. The full variable domain, with the rest looked up from reference TRBV7-8 and TRBJ2-3, is GAGVSQSPRYKVAKRGQDVALRCDPISGHVSLFWYQQALGQGPEFLTYFQNEAQLDKSGLPSDRFFAERPEGSVSTLKIQRTQQEDSAVYLCASSQDRVGTDTQYFGPGTRLTVL.

CDR3 protein: CASSSSGTVSNGYTF. Here the CDR3 DNA reads TGTGCCAGCAGCTCCTCCGGGACAGTCTCGAATGGCTACACCTTC. V is TRBV7-9 and J is TRBJ1-2; TRBD1 matches at 7 bases. The CDR3 is made up of 15 amino acids. Germline lookup yields CDR1 SEHNR and CDR2 FQNEAQ (reference sequence). The V segment lost 4 bases and the J segment 6 bases; nucleotides outside the gene matches: 11.

In this sample, this clone turned up once. The rearrangement uses TRBV19 and TRBJ1-5, with 11 bases matching TRBD1. Germline assignment: CDR1 LNHDA and CDR2 SQIVND (reference sequence). Trimming took 6 bases from V and 0 from J; bases not matched to a gene: 13. The CDR3 totals 19 residues. CDR3 coding DNA: TGTGCCAGTAGATCCTCCGGGACAGGGGGTCTAGCTAGCAATCAGCCCCAGCATTTT. Translated, it gives CASRSSGTGGLASNQPQHF.

The J gene is TRBJ1-4, the V gene TRBV28, with D possibly TRBD1 on 5 matching bases. Trimming removed 4 bases from V and 4 bases from J, with 10 bases in between. There are 14 residues in the CDR3. Per germline, CDR1 MDHEN and CDR2 SYDVKM. CDR3: CASSSGLHNEKLFF. The DNA for the CDR3 is TGTGCCAGCAGTTCGGGACTCCATAATGAAAAACTGTTTTTT.

The rearrangement links TRBV11-3 to TRBJ2-1; 7 bases are a match to TRBD1. The CDR3 contains 15 residues. Germline assignment: CDR1 SGHNT and CDR2 YENEEA. Trimming took 4 bases from V and 2 from J; bases not matched to a gene: 5. The CDR3 region is CASSSYRGPYNEQFF. The CDR3 DNA follows: TGTGCCAGCAGCTCCTACAGGGGACCCTACAATGAGCAGTTCTTC.

The chain carries TRBV4-1 and TRBJ1-1; 11 nucleotides align to TRBD1. CDR1 and CDR2 from the germline V gene are MGHRA and YSYEKL. CDR3 length: 17 amino acids. V was pared by 6 bases and J by 6 bases, with 15 bases of the junction left unmatched. The CDR3 sequence is CASSFRPSGTGGAEAFF. The CDR3 region has the DNA TGCGCCAGCAGTTTTAGGCCCTCCGGGACAGGGGGTGCTGAAGCTTTCTTT.

This clone was counted only a few times. V is TRBV4-3 and J is TRBJ1-1, with D possibly matching TRBD1 (5 bases). Trimming took 0 bases from V and 10 from J, leaving 12 bases between them. This CDR3 spans 13 amino acids. Germline V gene data show CDR1 as LGHNA and CDR2 as YSLEER. The CDR3 protein is CASSQEEGVGAFF. CDR3 nucleotides: TGCGCCAGCAGCCAAGAGGAAGGGGTTGGAGCTTTCTTT.

The J gene is TRBJ2-1, the V gene TRBV12-5, with 9 bases fitting TRBD1. V lost 3 bases and J lost 5; bases outside the gene matches: 8. Germline V gene sequence: CDR1 LGHNT, CDR2 FRNRAP. The CDR3 consists of 16 residues. The CDR3 bases are TGTGCTAGTGGTTTCCTCCCGGGACAGGGTGACAATGAGCAGTTCTTC. Protein: CASGFLPGQGDNEQFF. Full variable domain (remainder filled in from reference TRBV12-5 and TRBJ2-1): DARVTQTPRHKVTEMGQEVTMRCQPILGHNTVFWYRQTMMQGLELLAYFRNRAPLDDSGMPKDRFSAEMPDATLATLKIQPSEPRDSAVYFCASGFLPGQGDNEQFFGPGTRLTVL.

J is TRBJ1-6 and V is TRBV4-3, with 9 bases matching TRBD1. Germline V lookup: CDR1 LGHNA, CDR2 YSLEER. V was clipped by 5 bases and J by 9 bases; unmatched bases: 5. The length of the CDR3 is 14 residues. The CDR3, as DNA: TGCGCCAGCAGCGTACAGGGGGCTGTTTCACCCCTCCACTTT. Its translation is CASSVQGAVSPLHF.

The CDR3, as DNA: TGTGCCAGCAAAGCGGGGGACCGCTACGAGCAGTACTTC. This sequence encodes CASKAGDRYEQYF. This rearrangement joins TRBV28 to TRBJ2-7; 8 bases match TRBD2. CDR3 length: 13 amino acids. Germline CDR1 reads MDHEN; CDR2 reads SYDVKM. V was pared by 7 bases and J by 3 bases, with 5 bases of the junction left unmatched.

The chain is built from TRBV6-5 and TRBJ1-5; D is ambiguous. The length of the CDR3 is 14 residues. Looked up from germline, CDR1 is MNHEY and CDR2 is SVGAGI. V gave up 2 bases and J gave up 0 bases, with 5 bases separating them. The CDR3 loop is CASSYADSNQPQHF. CDR3 DNA: TGTGCCAGCAGTTACGCAGATAGCAATCAGCCCCAGCATTTT.

The J gene is TRBJ2-7, the V gene TRBV10-2; TRBD2 matches 9 bases. CDR3 length: 15 amino acids. V was pared by 1 base and J by 6 bases, with 7 bases of the junction left unmatched. CDR1 is WSHSY, CDR2 SAAADI, per germline. CDR3 region: CASSEWRGGPGEQYF. The CDR3 coding sequence is TGCGCCAGCAGTGAGTGGCGGGGGGGGCCAGGCGAGCAGTACTTC.

The J gene is TRBJ1-1, the V gene TRBV7-2; TRBD1 agrees at 8 bases. The CDR3 is 16 residues long. Germline CDR1 and CDR2: SGHTA and FQGNSA. Losses at the gene ends were 5 bases for V and 1 base for J; bases not matched to a gene: 9. CDR3 loop: CASSPRQGWGNTEAFF. CDR3 nucleotides: TGTGCCAGCAGCCCCCGACAGGGGTGGGGGAACACTGAAGCTTTCTTT.

The rearrangement links TRBV29-1 to TRBJ2-3; unclear D gene. V lost 3 bases and J lost 8, with 0 bases in between. Germline V CDR1 and CDR2: SQVTM, ANQGSEA. The CDR3 length is 8 residues. CDR3 DNA sequence: TGCAGCGTTGATACGCAGTATTTT. Its protein is CSVDTQYF.

The chain employs TRBV27 and TRBJ2-5; D is unresolved. V lost 8 bases and J 3 bases, leaving 19 bases between the germline ends. Germline CDR1 MNHEY, CDR2 SMNVEV (reference sequence). This CDR3 has 15 amino acids. DNA of the CDR3: TGTGCCAGCTCTCACTTGGCGCGTTCAGAAGAGACCCAGTACTTC. The encoded protein is CASSHLARSEETQYF.

This clone has only one observation. This chain joins TRBV5-1 and TRBJ2-1; a weak D match, TRBD2 (6 bases). The CDR3 is 13 amino acids. V lost 4 bases, J lost 7 bases, and 12 bases lay in between. Germline V CDR1 and CDR2: SGHRS, YFSETQ. The CDR3 DNA sequence: TGCGCCAGCAGCCCGACGGGAGATAATGAGCAGTTCTTC. This encodes CASSPTGDNEQFF.

The rearrangement links TRBV5-1 to TRBJ2-5; TRBD2 aligns across 8 bases. The CDR3 is 20 residues long. Germline loops: CDR1 SGHRS, CDR2 YFSETQ. Germline trimming cut 1 base from V and 1 base from J; bases unmatched to any gene: 18. CDR3 nucleotides: TGCGCCAGCAGCTTGAATAGCGGGACGTGGGGGACTATGCCCCAAGAGACCCAGTACTTC. Its protein is CASSLNSGTWGTMPQETQYF.

V and J are TRBV28 and TRBJ1-1, with 7 nucleotides matching TRBD1. The trim removed 6 bases at V and 9 bases at J, leaving 7 bases unmatched. CDR1 MDHEN and CDR2 SYDVKM come from the germline V gene. The CDR3 covers 12 residues. The CDR3 sequence: CASSQTGAQAFF. In nucleotides, the CDR3 is TGTGCCAGCAGCCAAACAGGGGCCCAAGCTTTCTTT.

The chain joins TRBV7-2 to TRBJ2-5; D unresolved. Germline V gives CDR1 SGHTA, CDR2 FQGNSA. This CDR3 region has 12 residues. With 1 base removed from V and 4 bases from J, the gap between germline ends came to 4 bases. DNA of the CDR3: TGTGCCAGCAGCTTAGGGCGAGAGACCCAGTACTTC. Amino acids: CASSLGRETQYF.

The rearrangement joins TRBV6-6 to TRBJ2-7; D is possibly TRBD2 (6 bases). CDR1 and CDR2 from the germline V gene are MNHNY and SVGAGI (reference sequence). Trimming removed 0 bases at V and 5 bases at J, with 11 bases between. This CDR3 is built from 14 residues. The DNA of the CDR3 is TGTGCCAGCAGTTACTCTTTGGGGGGAAACGAGCAGTACTTC. Translation: CASSYSLGGNEQYF.

This chain links TRBV30 with TRBJ1-1; D is ambiguous. V was clipped by 2 bases and J by 8 bases, with 9 bases between them. This CDR3 has 11 amino acids. Germline-derived CDR1 and CDR2 are GTSNPN and SVGIG (reference sequence). The CDR3 region has the DNA TGTGCCTGGAGTACCGGCCCGGAAGCTTTCTTT. Protein sequence: CAWSTGPEAFF.

This sequence joins TRBV5-1 and TRBJ2-3, with D possibly TRBD2 on 6 matching bases. This CDR3 spans 15 amino acids. Per germline, CDR1 SGHRS and CDR2 YFSETQ. The V end was cut by 8 bases, the J end by 2 bases, with 18 bases between. The CDR3 bases are TGCGCCAGTATTCGGGGGATCCACCCCACAGATACGCAGTATTTT. It yields the protein CASIRGIHPTDTQYF.

This chain connects TRBV28 to TRBJ1-3; a weak D match, TRBD1 (5 bases). The CDR3 is 14 residues long. The ends were cut back, 2 bases at V and 14 bases at J, with 19 bases in the middle. Looked up from germline, CDR1 is MDHEN and CDR2 is SYDVKM. The CDR3 is CASSLRVGDPSLYF. CDR3 nucleotide sequence: TGTGCCAGCAGTTTAAGGGTTGGGGACCCCAGCCTATATTTT.

The chain has TRBV30 and TRBJ2-5; D uncertain. CDR3 length: 12 amino acids. The ends were cut back, 2 bases at V and 0 bases at J, with 4 bases in the middle. In germline, CDR1 is GTSNPN, CDR2 SVGIG (reference sequence). CDR3: CAWSFNQETQYF. Written as DNA, the CDR3 is TGTGCCTGGAGTTTTAACCAAGAGACCCAGTACTTC.

V is TRBV7-2 and J is TRBJ2-1; D is undetermined. Deletions cut 5 bases from V and 7 bases from J, with 12 bases between. CDR1 and CDR2 (germline): SGHTA, FQGNSA. The CDR3 totals 13 residues. CDR3 residues: CASSPWTSNEQFF. As DNA, the CDR3 is TGTGCCAGCAGCCCTTGGACCTCTAATGAGCAGTTCTTC.

V and J are TRBV2 and TRBJ1-2, with TRBD1 matching over 7 bases. CDR1 is SNHLY, CDR2 FYNNEI, per germline. V trimming: 4 bases; J trimming: 7 bases; junction bases outside the gene matches: 6. This CDR3 is 13 amino acids long. The CDR3 spells CASSVKGAGGYTF. As DNA, the CDR3 is TGTGCCAGCAGTGTAAAGGGGGCAGGTGGCTACACCTTC.

The rearrangement uses TRBV5-5 and TRBJ1-6; possibly TRBD1 for D (5 bases). The CDR3 runs to 14 residues. V gave up 1 base and J gave up 7 bases, with 9 bases separating them. Germline CDR1 is SGHKS and CDR2 is YYEKEE (reference sequence). The CDR3 region has the DNA TGTGCCAGCAGCTTGAAGTGGACAAATTCACCCCTCCACTTT. Amino acids: CASSLKWTNSPLHF.

V is TRBV7-2 and J is TRBJ2-3; TRBD1 agrees at 7 bases. The V gene end was trimmed by 6 bases and the J gene end by 2 bases; junction bases not matched to a gene: 5. There are 14 residues in the CDR3. Germline CDR1 and CDR2: SGHTA and FQGNSA. As DNA, the CDR3 is TGTGCCAGCAGTTATACAGGGGTCACAGATACGCAGTATTTT. It encodes CASSYTGVTDTQYF.

The chain employs TRBV10-3 and TRBJ1-5, with D unresolved. Germline V CDR1 and CDR2: ENHRY, SYGVKD. The CDR3 spans 13 residues. Trimming left V 6 bases short and J 0 bases short, with 6 bases between. This CDR3 reads CAISPSSNQPQHF. As DNA, the CDR3 is TGTGCCATCAGCCCAAGTAGCAATCAGCCCCAGCATTTT.

V gene TRBV7-2 combines with J gene TRBJ1-5; no definite D call. The germline V gene has CDR1 SGHTA and CDR2 FQGNSA. V was clipped by 5 bases and J by 1 base, with 12 bases between them. The CDR3 runs to 15 residues. In DNA, the CDR3 is TGTGCCAGCAGCCTATCGACGGCCAGCAATCAGCCCCAGCATTTT. It codes for CASSLSTASNQPQHF.